The 3 T cell receptor beta chains given below trace back to one sample, sequenced in a study of monozygotic twins with inflammatory bowel disease. From the 5' RACE reads, TCRdb lists one entry per CDR3 protein and no DNA. Here the sample table reports about 350,000 distinct CDR3 sequences. The source material was blood. The receptors originated from a human donor with ulcerative colitis or Crohn's disease, or a healthy co-twin of an affected twin (not recorded which).

This chain links TRBV5-4 with TRBJ2-1; TCRdb picks TRBD2, but there is no DNA to check that call. The germline gives CDR1 SGHNT, CDR2 YYREEE (reference sequence). The CDR3 is made up of 17 amino acids. CDR3 region: CASSWVPGTTSYNEQFF.

This chain uses TRBV28 with TRBJ2-1. The germline V gene encodes CDR1 MDHEN and CDR2 SYDVKM. The CDR3 covers 14 residues. The CDR3 here is CASSNLDFYNEQFF.

The genes are TRBV4-3 and TRBJ2-7; lacking DNA, the TRBD1 call made by TCRdb goes unchecked. Germline CDR1 LGHNA, CDR2 YSLEER. The CDR3 has 13 residues. The CDR3 is CASSHSPGYEQYF.